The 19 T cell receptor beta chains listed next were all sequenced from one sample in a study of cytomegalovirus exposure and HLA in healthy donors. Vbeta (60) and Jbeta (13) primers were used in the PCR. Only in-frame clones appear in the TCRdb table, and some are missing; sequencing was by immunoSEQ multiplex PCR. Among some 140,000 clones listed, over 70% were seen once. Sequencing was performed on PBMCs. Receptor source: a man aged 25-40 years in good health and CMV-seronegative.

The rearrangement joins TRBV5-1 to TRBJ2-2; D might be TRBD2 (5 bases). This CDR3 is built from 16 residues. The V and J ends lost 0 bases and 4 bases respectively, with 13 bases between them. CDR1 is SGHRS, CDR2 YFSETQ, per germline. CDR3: CASSLAGRAGTGELFF. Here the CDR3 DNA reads TGCGCCAGCAGCTTGGCCGGTAGGGCGGGCACCGGGGAGCTGTTTTTT.

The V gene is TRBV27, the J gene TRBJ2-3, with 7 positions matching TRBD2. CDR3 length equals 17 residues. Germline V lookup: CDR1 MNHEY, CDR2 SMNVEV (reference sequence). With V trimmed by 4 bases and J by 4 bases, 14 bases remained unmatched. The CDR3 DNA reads TGTGCCAGCAGTTCCCTTTTTAGTCAGCGGGGCGCAGATACGCAGTATTTT. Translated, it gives CASSSLFSQRGADTQYF.

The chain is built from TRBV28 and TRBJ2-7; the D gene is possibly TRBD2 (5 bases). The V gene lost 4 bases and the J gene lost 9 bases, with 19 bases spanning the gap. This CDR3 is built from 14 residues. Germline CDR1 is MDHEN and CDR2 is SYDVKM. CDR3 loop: CASSSPGEGRGQYF. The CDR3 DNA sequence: TGTGCCAGCAGTTCCCCCGGTGAGGGTCGGGGGCAGTACTTC.

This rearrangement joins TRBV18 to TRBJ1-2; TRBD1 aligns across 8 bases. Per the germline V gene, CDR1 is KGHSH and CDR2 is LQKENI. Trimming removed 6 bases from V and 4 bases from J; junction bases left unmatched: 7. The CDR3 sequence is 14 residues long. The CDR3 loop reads CASSGQGRSYGYTF. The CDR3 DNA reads TGTGCCAGCTCCGGACAGGGACGTAGCTATGGCTACACCTTC.

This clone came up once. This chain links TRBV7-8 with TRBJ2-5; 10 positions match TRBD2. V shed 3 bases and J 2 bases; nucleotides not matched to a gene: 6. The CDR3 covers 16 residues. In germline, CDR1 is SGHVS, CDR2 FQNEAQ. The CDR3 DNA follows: TGTGCCAGCAGCTTTTGGGAGCGGGGGGGACAAGAGACCCAGTACTTC. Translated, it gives CASSFWERGGQETQYF.

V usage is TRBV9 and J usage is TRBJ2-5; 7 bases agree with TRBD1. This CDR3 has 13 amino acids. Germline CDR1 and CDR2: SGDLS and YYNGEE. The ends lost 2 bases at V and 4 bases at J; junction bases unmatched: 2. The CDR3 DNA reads TGTGCCAGCAGCGTCGACAGGGTAGAGACCCAGTACTTC. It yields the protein CASSVDRVETQYF.

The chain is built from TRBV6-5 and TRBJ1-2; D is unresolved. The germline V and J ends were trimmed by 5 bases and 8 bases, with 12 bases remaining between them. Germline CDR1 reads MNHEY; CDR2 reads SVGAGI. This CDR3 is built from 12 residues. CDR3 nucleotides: TGTGCCAGCAGTCACGGAGCGGGGGGCTACACCTTC. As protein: CASSHGAGGYTF.

CDR3 amino acids: CAWSGDRGFYEQYF. Here the CDR3 DNA reads TGTGCCTGGAGTGGAGACAGGGGTTTCTACGAGCAGTACTTC. The rearrangement uses TRBV30 and TRBJ2-7; 8 bases agree with TRBD1. The CDR3 has 14 residues. V shed 1 base, J shed 3 bases, and the junction held 5 bases outside the gene matches. CDR1 and CDR2 from the germline V gene are GTSNPN and SVGIG (reference sequence).

CDR3 in amino acids: CASSPLPEGPAFF. The CDR3 DNA follows: TGTGCCAGCAGTCCCCTCCCGGAGGGACCAGCTTTCTTT. This sequence joins TRBV27 and TRBJ1-1, with a tentative D call TRBD1 (5 bases). V was shortened by 5 bases and J by 10 bases, with 17 bases between the two germline ends. The CDR3 covers 13 residues. CDR1 MNHEY and CDR2 SMNVEV come from the germline V gene (reference sequence).

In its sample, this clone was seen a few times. The CDR3 spells CASRSPGQGVSEAFF. Here the CDR3 DNA reads TGTGCCAGCAGGTCACCGGGACAGGGGGTTAGTGAAGCTTTCTTT. The V call is TRBV6-5, the J call TRBJ1-1; 11 bases are shared with TRBD1. The trim removed 6 bases at V and 7 bases at J, leaving 10 bases unmatched. The CDR3 covers 15 residues. The germline CDR1 and CDR2 sequences are MNHEY and SVGAGI.

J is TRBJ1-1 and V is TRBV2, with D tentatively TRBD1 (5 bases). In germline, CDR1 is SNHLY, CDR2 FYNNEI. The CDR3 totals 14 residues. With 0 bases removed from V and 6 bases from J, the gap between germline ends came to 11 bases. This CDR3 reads CASSEAWIGAEAFF. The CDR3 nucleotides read TGTGCCAGCAGTGAAGCGTGGATAGGGGCTGAAGCTTTCTTT.

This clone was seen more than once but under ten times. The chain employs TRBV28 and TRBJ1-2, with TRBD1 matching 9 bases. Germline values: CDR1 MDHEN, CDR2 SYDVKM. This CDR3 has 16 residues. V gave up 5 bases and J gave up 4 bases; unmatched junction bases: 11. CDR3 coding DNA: TGTGCCAGCAGTGGCTCTGGACAGGGGAGAATCTATGGCTACACCTTC. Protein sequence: CASSGSGQGRIYGYTF.

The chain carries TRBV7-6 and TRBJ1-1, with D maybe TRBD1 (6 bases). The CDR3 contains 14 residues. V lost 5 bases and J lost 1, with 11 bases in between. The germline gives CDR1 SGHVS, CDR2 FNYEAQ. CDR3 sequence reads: CASSRDIQNTEAFF. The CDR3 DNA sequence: TGTGCCAGCAGCCGGGACATACAGAACACTGAAGCTTTCTTT. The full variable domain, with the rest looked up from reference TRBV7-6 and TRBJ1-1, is GAGVSQSPRYKVTKRGQDVALRCDPISGHVSLYWYRQALGQGPEFLTYFNYEAQQDKSGLPNDRFSAERPEGSISTLTIQRTEQRDSAMYRCASSRDIQNTEAFFGQGTRLTVV.

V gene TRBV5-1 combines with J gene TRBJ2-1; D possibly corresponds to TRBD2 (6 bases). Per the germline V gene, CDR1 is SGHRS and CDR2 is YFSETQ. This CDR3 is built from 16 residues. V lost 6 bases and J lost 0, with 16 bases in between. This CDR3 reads CASTPNEAGSYNEQFF. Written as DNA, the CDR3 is TGCGCCAGCACCCCTAACGAAGCGGGCTCCTACAATGAGCAGTTCTTC.

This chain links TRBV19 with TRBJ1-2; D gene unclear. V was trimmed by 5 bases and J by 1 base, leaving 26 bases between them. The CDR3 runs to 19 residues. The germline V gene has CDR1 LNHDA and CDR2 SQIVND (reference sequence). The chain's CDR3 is CASSRGYTSTAYSNYGYTF. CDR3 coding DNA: TGTGCCAGTAGTCGGGGATACACATCTACTGCCTACAGTAACTATGGCTACACCTTC. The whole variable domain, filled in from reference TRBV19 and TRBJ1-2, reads DGGITQSPKYLFRKEGQNVTLSCEQNLNHDAMYWYRQDPGQGLRLIYYSQIVNDFQKGDIAEGYSVSREKKESFPLTVTSAQKNPTAFYLCASSRGYTSTAYSNYGYTFGSGTRLTVV.

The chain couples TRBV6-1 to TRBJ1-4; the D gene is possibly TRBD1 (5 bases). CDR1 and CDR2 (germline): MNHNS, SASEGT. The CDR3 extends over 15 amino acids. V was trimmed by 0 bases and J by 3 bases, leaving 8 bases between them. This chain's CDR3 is CASSEAGGANEKLFF. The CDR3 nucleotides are TGTGCCAGCAGTGAAGCCGGGGGGGCTAATGAAAAACTGTTTTTT.

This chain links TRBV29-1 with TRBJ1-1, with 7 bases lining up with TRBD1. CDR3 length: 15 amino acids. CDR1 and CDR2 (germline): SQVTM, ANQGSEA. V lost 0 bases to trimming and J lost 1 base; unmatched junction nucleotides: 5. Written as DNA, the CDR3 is TGCAGCGTTGAAGATTGGACAGGAGAGAACACTGAAGCTTTCTTT. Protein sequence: CSVEDWTGENTEAFF.

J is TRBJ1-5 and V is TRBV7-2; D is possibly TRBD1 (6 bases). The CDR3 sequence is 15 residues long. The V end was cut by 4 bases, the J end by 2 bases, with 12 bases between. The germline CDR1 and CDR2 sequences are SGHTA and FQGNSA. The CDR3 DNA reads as TGTGCCAGCAGCTCAGAACAGGGCGGCAATCAGCCCCAGCATTTT. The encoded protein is CASSSEQGGNQPQHF.

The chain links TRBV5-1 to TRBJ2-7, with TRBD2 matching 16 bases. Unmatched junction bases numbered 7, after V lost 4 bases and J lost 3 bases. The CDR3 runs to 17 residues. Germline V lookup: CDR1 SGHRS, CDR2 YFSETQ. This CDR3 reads CASSAGTSGGGLYEQYF. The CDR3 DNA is TGCGCCAGCAGCGCCGGGACTAGCGGGGGGGGACTCTACGAGCAGTACTTC. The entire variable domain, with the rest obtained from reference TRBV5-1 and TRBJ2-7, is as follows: KAGVTQTPRYLIKTRGQQVTLSCSPISGHRSVSWYQQTPGQGLQFLFEYFSETQRNKGNFPGRFSGRQFSNSRSEMNVSTLELGDSALYLCASSAGTSGGGLYEQYFGPGTRLTVT.